This T cell receptor beta chain emerged from a study of OX40 agonist ivuxolimab in advanced cancers. Looking at the study overall: An agonistic anti-OX40 (CD134) antibody, ivuxolimab, was used to treat the patients. A partial response was reached by three patients: one with hepatocellular carcinoma and two with cutaneous melanoma.

Sequencing was performed with immunoSEQ multiplex PCR; in TCRdb, only in-frame clones are kept and a portion is missing. The repertoire holds over 40,000 clones, 85% to 90% seen once, with 3.6% in the top ten. V was pared by 5 bases and J by 2 bases, with 15 bases between. This CDR3 is built from 15 residues. Looked up from germline, CDR1 is LNHNV and CDR2 is YYDKDF (reference sequence). The sequence derives from an adult with an advanced solid tumor such as melanoma, head and neck, liver or kidney cancer. This sequence joins TRBV15 and TRBJ1-1; no reliable D call. The input for sequencing was CD4+ or CD8+ T cells sorted from blood, taken in a trial of the OX40 agonist ivuxolimab. Written as DNA, the CDR3 is TGTGCCACCAGCGAACAGCGGCCGCTCAACACTGAAGCTTTCTTT. It encodes CATSEQRPLNTEAFF. Based on the CDR3 plus reference TRBV15 and TRBJ1-1, the full variable domain is DAMVIQNPRYQVTQFGKPVTLSCSQTLNHNVMYWYQQKSSQAPKLLFHYYDKDFNNEADTPDNFQSRRPNTSFCFLDIRSPGLGDTAMYLCATSEQRPLNTEAFFGQGTRLTVV.